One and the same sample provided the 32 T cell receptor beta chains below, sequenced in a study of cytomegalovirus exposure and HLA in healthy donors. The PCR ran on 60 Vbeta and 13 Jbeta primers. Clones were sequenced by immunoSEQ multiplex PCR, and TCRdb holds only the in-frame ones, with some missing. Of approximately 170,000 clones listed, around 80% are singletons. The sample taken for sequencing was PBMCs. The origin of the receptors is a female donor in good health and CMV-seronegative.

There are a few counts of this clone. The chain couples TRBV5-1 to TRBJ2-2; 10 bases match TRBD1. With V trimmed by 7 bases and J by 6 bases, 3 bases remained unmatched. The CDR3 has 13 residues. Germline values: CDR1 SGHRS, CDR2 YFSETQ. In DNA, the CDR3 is TGCGCCAGCGGGACAGGGGAGTCCGGGGAGCTGTTTTTT. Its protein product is CASGTGESGELFF. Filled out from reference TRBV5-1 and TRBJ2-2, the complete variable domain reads KAGVTQTPRYLIKTRGQQVTLSCSPISGHRSVSWYQQTPGQGLQFLFEYFSETQRNKGNFPGRFSGRQFSNSRSEMNVSTLELGDSALYLCASGTGESGELFFGEGSRLTVL.

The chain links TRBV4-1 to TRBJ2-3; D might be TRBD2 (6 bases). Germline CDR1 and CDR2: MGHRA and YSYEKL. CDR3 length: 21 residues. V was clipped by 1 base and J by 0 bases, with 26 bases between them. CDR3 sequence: CASSQGGRGGYVGGSTDTQYF. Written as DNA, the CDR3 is TGCGCCAGCAGCCAAGGGGGCCGGGGAGGTTATGTCGGGGGTAGCACAGATACGCAGTATTTT.

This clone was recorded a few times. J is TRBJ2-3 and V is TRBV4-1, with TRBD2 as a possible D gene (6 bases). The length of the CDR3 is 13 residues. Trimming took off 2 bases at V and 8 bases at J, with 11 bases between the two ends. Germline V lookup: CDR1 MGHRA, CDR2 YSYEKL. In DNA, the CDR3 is TGCGCCAGCAGCCAATGGGGGGTCGGTACGCAGTATTTT. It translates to CASSQWGVGTQYF.

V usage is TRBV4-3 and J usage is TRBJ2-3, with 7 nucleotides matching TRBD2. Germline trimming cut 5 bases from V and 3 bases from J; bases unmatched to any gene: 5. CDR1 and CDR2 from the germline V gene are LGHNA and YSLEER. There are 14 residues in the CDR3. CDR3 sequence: CASSGMGGTDTQYF. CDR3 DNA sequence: TGCGCCAGCAGCGGAATGGGGGGGACAGATACGCAGTATTTT.

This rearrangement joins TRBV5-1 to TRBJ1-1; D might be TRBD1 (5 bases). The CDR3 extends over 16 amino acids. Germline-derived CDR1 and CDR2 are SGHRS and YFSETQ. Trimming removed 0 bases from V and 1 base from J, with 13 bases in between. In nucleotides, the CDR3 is TGCGCCAGCAGCTTGGTGGGGGGACGGGGGAACACTGAAGCTTTCTTT. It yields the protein CASSLVGGRGNTEAFF.

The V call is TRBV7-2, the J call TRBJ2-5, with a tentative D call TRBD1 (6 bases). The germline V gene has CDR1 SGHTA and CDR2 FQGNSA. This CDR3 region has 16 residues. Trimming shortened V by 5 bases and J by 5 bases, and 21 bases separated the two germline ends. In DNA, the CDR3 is TGTGCCAGCAGCCCAACCCGGACAGTGGCCTCGGAGACCCAGTACTTC. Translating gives CASSPTRTVASETQYF. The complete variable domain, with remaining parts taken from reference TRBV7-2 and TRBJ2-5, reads GAGVSQSPSNKVTEKGKDVELRCDPISGHTALYWYRQSLGQGLEFLIYFQGNSAPDKSGLPSDRFSAERTGGSVSTLTIQRTQQEDSAVYLCASSPTRTVASETQYFGPGTRLLVL.

CDR3 nucleotide sequence: TGTGCCAGCAATCGACTAGGGGGGGGGAAGGATACGCAGTATTTT. Amino acids: CASNRLGGGKDTQYF. The chain carries TRBV6-1 and TRBJ2-3, with a possible D match to TRBD2 (7 bases). Trimming took 7 bases from V and 6 from J, leaving 20 bases between them. CDR1 is MNHNS, CDR2 SASEGT, per germline. CDR3 length: 15 amino acids.

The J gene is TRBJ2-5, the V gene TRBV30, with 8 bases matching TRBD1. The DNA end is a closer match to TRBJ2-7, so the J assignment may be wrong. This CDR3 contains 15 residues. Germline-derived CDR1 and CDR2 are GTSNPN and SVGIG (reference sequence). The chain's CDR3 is CAWGWMSGGLYEQYF. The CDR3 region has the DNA TGTGCCTGGGGTTGGATGTCAGGGGGCCTGTACGAGCAGTACTTC.

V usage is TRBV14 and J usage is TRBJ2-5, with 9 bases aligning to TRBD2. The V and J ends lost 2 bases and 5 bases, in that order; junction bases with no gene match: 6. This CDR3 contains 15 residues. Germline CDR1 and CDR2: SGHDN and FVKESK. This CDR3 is CASSQNAGGRETQYF. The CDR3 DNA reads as TGTGCCAGCAGCCAAAACGCGGGAGGGCGTGAGACCCAGTACTTC.

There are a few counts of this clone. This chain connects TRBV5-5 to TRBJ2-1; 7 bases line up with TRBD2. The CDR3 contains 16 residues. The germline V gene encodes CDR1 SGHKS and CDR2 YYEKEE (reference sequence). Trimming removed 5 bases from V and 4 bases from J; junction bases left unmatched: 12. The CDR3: CASSISGVGSYNEQFF. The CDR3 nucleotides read TGTGCCAGCAGTATCAGCGGGGTGGGTTCTTACAATGAGCAGTTCTTC.

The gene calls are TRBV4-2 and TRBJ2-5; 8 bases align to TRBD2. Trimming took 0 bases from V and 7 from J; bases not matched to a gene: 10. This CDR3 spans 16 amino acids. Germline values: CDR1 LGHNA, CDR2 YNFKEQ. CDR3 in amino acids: CASSQEGGTRGGTQYF. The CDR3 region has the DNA TGTGCCAGCAGCCAAGAGGGGGGGACCCGGGGGGGGACCCAGTACTTC.

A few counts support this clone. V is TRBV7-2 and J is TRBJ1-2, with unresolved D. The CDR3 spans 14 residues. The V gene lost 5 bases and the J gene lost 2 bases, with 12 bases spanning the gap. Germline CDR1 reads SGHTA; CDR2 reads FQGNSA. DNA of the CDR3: TGTGCCAGCAGCCCGAGAAGTAGAAACTATGGCTACACCTTC. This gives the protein CASSPRSRNYGYTF. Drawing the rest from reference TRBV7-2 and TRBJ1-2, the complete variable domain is GAGVSQSPSNKVTEKGKDVELRCDPISGHTALYWYRQSLGQGLEFLIYFQGNSAPDKSGLPSDRFSAERTGGSVSTLTIQRTQQEDSAVYLCASSPRSRNYGYTFGSGTRLTVV.

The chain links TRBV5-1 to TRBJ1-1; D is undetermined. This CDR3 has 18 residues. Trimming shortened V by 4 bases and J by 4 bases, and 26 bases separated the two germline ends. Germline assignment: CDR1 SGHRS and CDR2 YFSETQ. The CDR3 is CASSPVWGGGGGVTEAFF. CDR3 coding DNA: TGCGCCAGCAGCCCGGTTTGGGGTGGCGGAGGTGGTGTCACTGAAGCTTTCTTT.

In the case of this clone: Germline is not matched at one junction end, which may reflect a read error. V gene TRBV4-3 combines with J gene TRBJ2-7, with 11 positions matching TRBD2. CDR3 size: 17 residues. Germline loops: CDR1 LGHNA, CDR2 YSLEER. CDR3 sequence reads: CASSQGTSGSSFYEQHF. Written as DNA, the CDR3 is TGCGCCAGCAGCCAAGGAACTAGCGGGAGTTCCTTCTACGAGCAGCACTTC.

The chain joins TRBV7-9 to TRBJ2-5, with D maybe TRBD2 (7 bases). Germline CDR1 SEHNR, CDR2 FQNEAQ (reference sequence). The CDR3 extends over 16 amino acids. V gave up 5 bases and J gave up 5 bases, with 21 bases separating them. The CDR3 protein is CASSRLSGGGGETQYF. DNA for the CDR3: TGTGCCAGCAGCCGACTTTCGGGCGGGGGCGGGGAGACCCAGTACTTC.

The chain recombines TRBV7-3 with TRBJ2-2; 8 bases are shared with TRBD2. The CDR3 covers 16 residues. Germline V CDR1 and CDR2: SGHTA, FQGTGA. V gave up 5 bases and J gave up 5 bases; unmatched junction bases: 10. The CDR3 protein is CASSGGSGGRTGELFF. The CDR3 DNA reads TGTGCCAGCAGCGGTGGGAGCGGGGGCAGAACCGGGGAGCTGTTTTTT.

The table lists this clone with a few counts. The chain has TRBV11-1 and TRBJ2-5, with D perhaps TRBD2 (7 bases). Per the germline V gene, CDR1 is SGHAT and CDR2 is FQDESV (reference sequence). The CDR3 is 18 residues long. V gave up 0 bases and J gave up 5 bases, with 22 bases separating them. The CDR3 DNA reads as TGTGCCAGCAGCTTAGCTCCCTCGGGGGGCTGGGAGTATGAGACCCAGTACTTC. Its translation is CASSLAPSGGWEYETQYF.

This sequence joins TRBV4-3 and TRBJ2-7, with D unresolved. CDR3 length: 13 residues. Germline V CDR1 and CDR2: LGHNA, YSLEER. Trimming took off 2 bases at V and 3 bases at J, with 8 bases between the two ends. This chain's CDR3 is CASSQLVRYEQYF. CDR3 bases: TGCGCCAGCAGCCAATTAGTGCGCTACGAGCAGTACTTC.

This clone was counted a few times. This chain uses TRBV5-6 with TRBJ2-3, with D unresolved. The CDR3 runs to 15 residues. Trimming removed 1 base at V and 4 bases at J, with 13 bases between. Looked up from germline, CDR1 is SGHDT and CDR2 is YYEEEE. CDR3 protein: CASSLIQQAADTQYF. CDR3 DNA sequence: TGTGCCAGCAGCTTGATACAGCAAGCAGCAGATACGCAGTATTTT.

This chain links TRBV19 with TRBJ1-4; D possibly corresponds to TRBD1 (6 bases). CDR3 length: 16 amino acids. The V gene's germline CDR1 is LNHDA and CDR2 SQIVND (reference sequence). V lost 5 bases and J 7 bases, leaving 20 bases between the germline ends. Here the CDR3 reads CASSHPPGGLGEKLFF. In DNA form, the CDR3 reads TGTGCCAGTAGTCACCCCCCCGGGGGGCTGGGTGAAAAACTGTTTTTT.

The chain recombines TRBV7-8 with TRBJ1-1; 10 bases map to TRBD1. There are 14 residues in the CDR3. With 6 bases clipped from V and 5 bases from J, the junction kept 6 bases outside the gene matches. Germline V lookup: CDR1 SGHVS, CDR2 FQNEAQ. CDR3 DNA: TGTGCCAGCAGTCCGGACAGGGGGAGGACTGAAGCTTTCTTT. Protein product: CASSPDRGRTEAFF. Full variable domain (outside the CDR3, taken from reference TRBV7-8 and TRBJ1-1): GAGVSQSPRYKVAKRGQDVALRCDPISGHVSLFWYQQALGQGPEFLTYFQNEAQLDKSGLPSDRFFAERPEGSVSTLKIQRTQQEDSAVYLCASSPDRGRTEAFFGQGTRLTVV.

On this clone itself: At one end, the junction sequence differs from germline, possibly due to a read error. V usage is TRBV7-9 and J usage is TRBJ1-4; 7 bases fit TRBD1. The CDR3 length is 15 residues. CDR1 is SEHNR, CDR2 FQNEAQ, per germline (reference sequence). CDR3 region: CSSSSRRDSNEKLFF. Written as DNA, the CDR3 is TGTTCCAGCAGCTCACGGAGGGACAGTAATGAAAAACTGTTTTTT.

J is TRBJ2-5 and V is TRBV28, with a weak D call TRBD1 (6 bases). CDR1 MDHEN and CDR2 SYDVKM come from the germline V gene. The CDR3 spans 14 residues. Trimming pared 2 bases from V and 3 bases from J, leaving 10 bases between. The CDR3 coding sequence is TGTGCCAGCAGTTTAGGGGGCAGGGAAGAGACCCAGTACTTC. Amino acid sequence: CASSLGGREETQYF.

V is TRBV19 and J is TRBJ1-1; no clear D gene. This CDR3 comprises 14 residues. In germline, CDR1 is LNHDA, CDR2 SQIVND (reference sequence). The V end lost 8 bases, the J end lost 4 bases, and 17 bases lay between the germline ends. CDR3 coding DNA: TGTGCCAGTTCGGGAGACGGTTTGGGCACTGAAGCTTTCTTT. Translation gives CASSGDGLGTEAFF.

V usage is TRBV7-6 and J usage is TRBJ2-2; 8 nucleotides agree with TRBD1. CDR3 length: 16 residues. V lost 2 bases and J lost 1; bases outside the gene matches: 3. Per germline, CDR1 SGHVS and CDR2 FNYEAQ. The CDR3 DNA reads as TGTGCCAGCAGCTTAATAGGACAGGGGAACACCGGGGAGCTGTTTTTT. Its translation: CASSLIGQGNTGELFF.

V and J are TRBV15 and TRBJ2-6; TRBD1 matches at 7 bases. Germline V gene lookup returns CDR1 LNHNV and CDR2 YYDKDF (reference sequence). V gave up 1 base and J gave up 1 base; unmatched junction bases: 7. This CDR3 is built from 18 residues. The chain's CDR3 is CATSRVWTGGSGANVLTF. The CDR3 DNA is TGTGCCACCAGCAGAGTATGGACAGGTGGATCTGGGGCCAACGTCCTGACTTTC.

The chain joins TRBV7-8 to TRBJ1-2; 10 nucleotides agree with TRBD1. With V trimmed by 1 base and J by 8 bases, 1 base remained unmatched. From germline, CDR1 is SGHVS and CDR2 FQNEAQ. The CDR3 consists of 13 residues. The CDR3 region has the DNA TGTGCCAGCAGCTTAGGGGACAGGGGCGGCTACACCTTC. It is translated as CASSLGDRGGYTF.

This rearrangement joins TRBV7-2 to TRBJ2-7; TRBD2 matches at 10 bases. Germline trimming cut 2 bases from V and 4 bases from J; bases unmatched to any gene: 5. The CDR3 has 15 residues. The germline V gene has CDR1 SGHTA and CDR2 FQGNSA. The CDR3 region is CASSLSLAGDYEQYF. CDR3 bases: TGTGCCAGCAGCTTAAGTCTAGCGGGGGATTACGAGCAGTACTTC. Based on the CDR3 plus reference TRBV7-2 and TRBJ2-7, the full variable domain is GAGVSQSPSNKVTEKGKDVELRCDPISGHTALYWYRQSLGQGLEFLIYFQGNSAPDKSGLPSDRFSAERTGGSVSTLTIQRTQQEDSAVYLCASSLSLAGDYEQYFGPGTRLTVT.

CDR3 in amino acids: CASSQRRDSSYEQYF. Written as DNA, the CDR3 is TGTGCCAGCAGCCAACGCCGGGACAGTTCCTACGAGCAGTACTTC. The chain combines TRBV4-2 with TRBJ2-5, with 7 bases lining up with TRBD1. The DNA end lines up better with TRBJ2-7; the J call may be wrong. Germline V lookup: CDR1 LGHNA, CDR2 YNFKEQ. The CDR3 totals 15 residues.

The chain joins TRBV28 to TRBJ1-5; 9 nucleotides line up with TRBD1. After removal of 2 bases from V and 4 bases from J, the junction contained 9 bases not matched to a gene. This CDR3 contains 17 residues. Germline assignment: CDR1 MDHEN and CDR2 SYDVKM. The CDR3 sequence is CASSLGTGRFRNQPQHF. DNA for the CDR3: TGTGCCAGCAGTTTAGGGACAGGGAGATTTCGTAATCAGCCCCAGCATTTT.

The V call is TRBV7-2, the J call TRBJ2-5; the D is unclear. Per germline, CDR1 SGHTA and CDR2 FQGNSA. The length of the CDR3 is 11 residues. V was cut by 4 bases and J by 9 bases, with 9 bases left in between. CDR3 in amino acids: CASSSYSPQYF. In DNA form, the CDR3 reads TGTGCCAGCAGCTCATATAGCCCCCAGTACTTC.

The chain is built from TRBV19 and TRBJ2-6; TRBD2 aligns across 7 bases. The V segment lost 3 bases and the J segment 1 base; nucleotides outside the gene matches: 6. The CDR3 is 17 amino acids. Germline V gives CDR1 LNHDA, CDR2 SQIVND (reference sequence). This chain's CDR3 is CASSITREGSGANVLTF. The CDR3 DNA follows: TGTGCCAGTAGTATCACCAGGGAGGGGTCTGGGGCCAACGTCCTGACTTTC.